Described below is a single T cell receptor beta chain sequence and its context. Its antigen is unknown. The data are from a study of siplizumab effects on memory and regulatory T cells. Measured with immunoSEQ multiplex PCR; TCRdb has only the in-frame clones, and not every one. The top ten clones hold about 1.7% of a sample with about 69,000 clones, approximately 89% of them seen once. Study-wide findings and caveats: Siplizumab significantly lowered the alloreactive sequences that could be traced to unstimulated CD4+ memory cells. Both greater diversity than memory cells and a major contribution to the alloresponse seemed to characterize naive T cells.

The length of the CDR3 is 13 residues. The germline gives CDR1 SNHLY, CDR2 FYNNEI. V trimming: 5 bases; J trimming: 5 bases; junction bases outside the gene matches: 5. The sequencing input was Tregs sorted from blood. This sequence was found in a human donor in good health. J is TRBJ2-5 and V is TRBV2, with 7 positions matching TRBD2. The CDR3 nucleotides are TGTGCCAGCAGTTCAGCGGGGCTGGAGACCCAGTACTTC. Protein sequence: CASSSAGLETQYF.